These T cell receptor beta chains were read from a single sample in a study of PD-1 blockade in classical Hodgkin lymphoma. Clones were read by immunoSEQ multiplex PCR, and TCRdb kept only the in-frame ones, dropping some. The sample lists 100,000 or so clones; about 93% were seen once. The sequencing here drew on peripheral blood mononuclear cells (PBMCs), taken before the fourth cycle of nivolumab. Source of these receptors: a human donor with classical Hodgkin lymphoma. The CDR3 runs from the conserved cysteine through the conserved F or W. D genes are given only for firm matches. Size values are once, few and many counts, or a class for expanded clones, and some rows have none.

j_gene,abundance,d_gene,v_gene,CDR3aa,CDR3nt
TRBJ2-7,.,.,TRBV15,CATSRVHLGGGASYEQYF,TGTGCCACCAGCAGAGTCCATTTGGGGGGCGGGGCGTCCTACGAGCAGTACTTC
TRBJ2-2,.,TRBD2,TRBV7-6,CASSLLAGPNTGELFF,TGTGCCAGCAGCTTATTAGCGGGACCAAACACCGGGGAGCTGTTTTTT
TRBJ2-3,.,TRBD1,TRBV18,CASSLDRETTDTQYF,TGTGCCAGCTCACTTGACAGGGAAACCACAGATACGCAGTATTTT
TRBJ1-2,.,.,TRBV7-9,CASSPRQVGLFYGYTF,TGTGCCAGCAGCCCTAGACAGGTTGGCCTGTTCTATGGCTACACCTTC
TRBJ2-3,.,.,TRBV9,CASSGQGDTQYF,TGTGCCAGCAGCGGTCAGGGCGATACGCAGTATTTT
TRBJ2-7,.,TRBD2,TRBV6-6,CASSYAPGGFSYEQYF,TGTGCCAGCAGTTACGCCCCGGGGGGGTTTAGCTACGAGCAGTACTTC
TRBJ2-1,.,.,TRBV19,CASSIGRAALGEQFF,TGTGCCAGTAGTATCGGCAGGGCGGCCCTCGGTGAGCAGTTCTTC
TRBJ2-1,.,.,TRBV6-6,CASSYSNSAGEQFF,TGTGCCAGCAGTTATTCGAACTCGGCTGGAGAGCAGTTCTTC
TRBJ2-7,.,.,TRBV5-1,CASGLRAGNFYEQYF,TGCGCCAGCGGCTTGAGGGCAGGTAACTTCTACGAGCAGTACTTC
TRBJ2-1,.,.,TRBV11-2,CASNQTRVQFF,TGTGCCAGCAACCAGACCCGGGTGCAGTTCTTC
TRBJ2-2,.,.,TRBV11-2,CASSPIRNRGGGELFF,TGTGCCAGCAGTCCTATTAGAAACAGGGGAGGTGGGGAGCTGTTTTTT
TRBJ2-7,.,.,TRBV11-2,CASSLVVGAGYEQYF,TGTGCCAGCAGCTTAGTAGTGGGGGCAGGCTACGAGCAGTACTTC
TRBJ2-2,.,TRBD2,TRBV29-1,CSVEGGVGTGELFF,TGCAGCGTTGAGGGAGGGGTCGGCACCGGGGAGCTGTTTTTT
TRBJ1-2,.,TRBD1,TRBV7-9,CASSLGDRGYGYTF,TGTGCCAGCAGCTTAGGGGACAGGGGCTATGGCTACACCTTC
TRBJ1-3,.,.,TRBV6-5,CASSLAPGNTIYF,TGTGCCAGCAGTCTGGCACCTGGAAACACCATATATTTT
TRBJ2-7,few,TRBD1,TRBV4-2,CASSQGTGGSYEQYF,TGTGCCAGCAGCCAAGGAACAGGGGGCTCCTACGAGCAGTACTTC
TRBJ2-1,.,.,TRBV10-3,CAIGQGNEQFF,TGTGCCATCGGGCAGGGCAATGAGCAGTTCTTC
TRBJ2-5,.,.,TRBV10-3,CAIATRETQYF,TGTGCCATTGCGACTAGGGAGACCCAGTACTTC
TRBJ2-1,.,TRBD2,TRBV18,CASSPPDGRNEQFF,TGTGCCAGCTCACCACCGGACGGGAGGAATGAGCAGTTCTTC
TRBJ2-5,.,.,TRBV6-5,CASRRGTALETQYF,TGTGCCAGCAGACGGGGGACAGCCCTCGAGACCCAGTACTTC
TRBJ1-2,once,.,TRBV30,CAWTLRESGVYTF,TGTGCCTGGACCTTGAGGGAGTCAGGGGTCTACACCTTC
TRBJ2-7,.,TRBD1,TRBV29-1,CSVATGTGFNEQYF,TGCAGCGTTGCTACCGGGACAGGGTTCAACGAGCAGTACTTC
TRBJ2-1,once,.,TRBV4-2,CASSQTTVLSSYNEQFF,TGTGCCAGCAGCCAAACGACAGTTCTGAGCTCCTACAATGAGCAGTTCTTC
TRBJ2-4,.,TRBD2,TRBV15,CATSRDLSSGSYIQYF,TGTGCCACCAGCAGAGATCTTTCTAGCGGGAGTTACATTCAGTACTTC
TRBJ1-5,.,.,TRBV19,CASSKTVPRSNQPQHF,TGTGCCAGTAGCAAGACAGTGCCTCGGAGCAATCAGCCCCAGCATTTT
TRBJ2-1,.,.,TRBV19,CASSIGQSYNEQFF,TGTGCCAGTAGTATCGGGCAGTCTTACAATGAGCAGTTCTTC
TRBJ1-5,.,TRBD1,TRBV7-2,CASSLVYRGDQPQHF,TGTGCCAGCAGCTTAGTTTACAGGGGTGATCAGCCCCAGCATTTT
TRBJ2-2,.,.,TRBV14,CASSPKNTGELFF,TGTGCCAGCAGCCCCAAGAACACCGGGGAGCTGTTTTTT
TRBJ1-1,.,.,TRBV30,CAWSRGTEAFF,TGTGCCTGGAGCCGGGGAACTGAAGCTTTCTTT
TRBJ2-7,.,TRBD1,TRBV14,CASSQDWTGSYYEQYF,TGTGCCAGCAGCCAAGATTGGACAGGGTCTTACTACGAGCAGTACTTC
TRBJ1-1,.,.,TRBV9,CASSPGLFF,TGTGCCAGCAGCCCTGGGTTGTTCTTT
TRBJ2-7,.,.,TRBV5-6,CASSLRGTTYEQYF,TGTGCCAGCAGCCTCAGGGGCACGACCTACGAGCAGTACTTC
TRBJ2-1,.,TRBD1,TRBV7-2,CASSGTGGPSYNEQFF,TGTGCCAGCAGCGGGACAGGGGGGCCCTCCTACAATGAGCAGTTCTTC
TRBJ2-7,.,TRBD2,TRBV9,CASISHFRLAASYEQYF,TGTGCCAGCATCAGCCATTTCAGACTAGCGGCCTCCTACGAGCAGTACTTC
TRBJ2-3,.,.,TRBV27,CASSLSGAGSYTDTQYF,TGTGCCAGCAGTTTATCTGGGGCAGGGTCCTACACAGATACGCAGTATTTT
TRBJ1-1,.,.,TRBV28,CASSLREIGAFF,TGTGCCAGCAGTTTAAGGGAAATAGGAGCTTTCTTT
TRBJ1-4,few,.,TRBV5-6,CASSLANRQFNEKLFF,TGTGCCAGCAGCTTGGCCAACAGGCAGTTTAATGAAAAACTGTTTTTT
TRBJ1-1,once,TRBD1,TRBV10-3,CAIRRTGSKNTEAFF,TGTGCCATCAGGAGGACAGGGTCGAAGAACACTGAAGCTTTCTTT
TRBJ2-2,.,TRBD2,TRBV4-1,CASSQREDANTGELFF,TGCGCCAGCAGCCAGCGGGAGGACGCGAACACCGGGGAGCTGTTTTTT
TRBJ2-2,.,.,TRBV11-2,CASSFLLGNTGELFF,TGTGCCAGCAGCTTTCTCTTGGGGAACACCGGGGAGCTGTTTTTT
TRBJ2-2,.,.,TRBV14,CASSQRLSGALNGANTGELFF,TGTGCCAGCAGCCAAAGGTTATCAGGGGCTCTTAACGGAGCGAACACCGGGGAGCTGTTTTTT
TRBJ2-7,.,TRBD1,TRBV30,CAWSAGTGGYEQYF,TGTGCCTGGAGTGCCGGGACAGGGGGCTACGAGCAGTACTTC
TRBJ1-1,.,.,TRBV28,CASSSPGINTEAFF,TGTGCCAGCAGTTCTCCAGGGATTAACACTGAAGCTTTCTTT
TRBJ1-6,once,TRBD1,TRBV19,CASSFRQGFNSPLHF,TGTGCCAGTAGCTTCAGACAGGGGTTTAATTCACCCCTCCACTTT
TRBJ2-3,.,TRBD2,TRBV7-8,CASSLGWREGTDTQYF,TGTGCCAGCAGCTTAGGTTGGCGGGAGGGCACAGATACGCAGTATTTT
TRBJ1-1,.,.,TRBV18,CASSPPQGRTEAFF,TGTGCCAGCTCACCACCCCAGGGGAGGACTGAAGCTTTCTTT
TRBJ1-3,.,.,TRBV27,CASSLQLGYGNTIYF,TGTGCCAGCAGTTTACAGCTGGGTTATGGAAACACCATATATTTT
TRBJ2-7,once,TRBD1,TRBV7-8,CASSNRRDRSYEQYF,TGTGCCAGCAGCAACCGACGGGACAGATCCTACGAGCAGTACTTC
TRBJ1-3,few,.,TRBV18,CASSPQGIPSGNTIYF,TGTGCCAGCTCACCACAGGGGATCCCCTCTGGAAACACCATATATTTT
TRBJ1-4,.,.,TRBV27,CASSLRRGSTNEKLFF,TGTGCCAGCAGTTTGAGGAGGGGCTCAACTAATGAAAAACTGTTTTTT
TRBJ2-7,.,TRBD2,TRBV6-1,CAADRTSGTYEQYF,TGTGCCGCGGACCGGACTAGCGGGACTTACGAGCAGTACTTC
TRBJ2-3,.,.,TRBV11-2,CASSLGSSPSTDTQYF,TGTGCCAGCAGCCTCGGTAGTAGTCCTAGCACAGATACGCAGTATTTT
TRBJ2-7,.,TRBD1,TRBV28,CASSLPRTGYEQYF,TGTGCCAGCAGTTTACCTAGGACAGGCTACGAGCAGTACTTC
TRBJ2-7,.,.,TRBV5-1,CASSLAPGAREQYF,TGCGCCAGCAGCTTGGCCCCGGGGGCGCGGGAGCAGTACTTC